This TCR beta chain derives from a study of glioma-infiltrating T cells. Using RNA template, CDR3s of TCR alpha and beta were amplified with iRepertoire arm-PCR. In TCRdb, the multiplex PCR reads were re-called with MiXCR into one record per CDR3 protein. The sample includes 300,000 to 450,000 distinct CDR3 sequences, approximately 42% of them seen just once. J lost 0 bases, V lost 4 bases, and 13 bases had no gene match. CDR3 size: 19 residues. The germline CDR1 and CDR2 sequences are SGHNT and YYREEE (reference sequence). The sequencing input was glioma tissue, nonneoplastic brain tissue, or PBMCs (not recorded which). This chain uses TRBV5-4 with TRBJ2-7, with TRBD2 identical over 13 bases. The TCR sequence derives from a human donor with low-grade glioma or glioblastoma, undergoing nonglioma brain surgery, or in good health (not recorded which). The CDR3 bases are TGTGCCAGCAGCCCTTCGGGACTAGCGGGATTTAGGAGCTCCTACGAGCAGTACTTC. Amino acid sequence: CASSPSGLAGFRSSYEQYF.